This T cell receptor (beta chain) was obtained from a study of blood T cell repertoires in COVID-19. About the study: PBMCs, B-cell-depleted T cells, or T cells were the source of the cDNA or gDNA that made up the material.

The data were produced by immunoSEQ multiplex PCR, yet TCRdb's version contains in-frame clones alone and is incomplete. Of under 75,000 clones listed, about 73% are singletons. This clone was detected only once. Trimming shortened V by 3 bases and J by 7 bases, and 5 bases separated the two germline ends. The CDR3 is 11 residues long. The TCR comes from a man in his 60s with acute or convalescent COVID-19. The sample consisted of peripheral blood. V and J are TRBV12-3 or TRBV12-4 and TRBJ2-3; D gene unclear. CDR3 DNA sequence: TGTGCCAGCAGTTTCGTGTATACGCAGTATTTT. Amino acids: CASSFVYTQYF.